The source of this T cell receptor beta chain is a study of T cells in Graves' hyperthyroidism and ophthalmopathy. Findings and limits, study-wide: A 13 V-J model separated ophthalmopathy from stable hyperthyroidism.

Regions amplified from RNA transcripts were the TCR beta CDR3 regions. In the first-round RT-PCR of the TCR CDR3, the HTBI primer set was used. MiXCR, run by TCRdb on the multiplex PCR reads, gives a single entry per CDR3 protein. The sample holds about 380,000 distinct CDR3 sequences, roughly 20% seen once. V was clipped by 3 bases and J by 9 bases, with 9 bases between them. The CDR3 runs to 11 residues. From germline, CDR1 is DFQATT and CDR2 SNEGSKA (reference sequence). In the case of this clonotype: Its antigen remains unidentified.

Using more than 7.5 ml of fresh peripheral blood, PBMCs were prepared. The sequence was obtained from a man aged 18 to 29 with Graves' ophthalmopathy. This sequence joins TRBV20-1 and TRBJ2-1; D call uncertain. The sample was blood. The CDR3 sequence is CSASRAPEQFF. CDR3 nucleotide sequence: TGCAGTGCTAGTCGAGCACCTGAGCAGTTCTTC.